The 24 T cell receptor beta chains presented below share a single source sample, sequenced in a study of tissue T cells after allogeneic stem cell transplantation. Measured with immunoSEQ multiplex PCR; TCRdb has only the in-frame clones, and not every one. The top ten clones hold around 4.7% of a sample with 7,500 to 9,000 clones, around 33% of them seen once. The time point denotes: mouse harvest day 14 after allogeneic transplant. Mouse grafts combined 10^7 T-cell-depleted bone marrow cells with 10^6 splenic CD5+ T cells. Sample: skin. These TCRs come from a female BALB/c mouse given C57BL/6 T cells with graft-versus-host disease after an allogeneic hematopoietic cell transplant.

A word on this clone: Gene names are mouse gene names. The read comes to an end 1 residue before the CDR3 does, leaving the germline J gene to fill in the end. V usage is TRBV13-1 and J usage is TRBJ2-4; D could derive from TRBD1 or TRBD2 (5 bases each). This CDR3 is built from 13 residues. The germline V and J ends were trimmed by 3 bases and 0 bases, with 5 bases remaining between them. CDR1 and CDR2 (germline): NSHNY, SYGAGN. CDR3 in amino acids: CASSGGSQNTLYF. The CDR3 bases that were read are TGTGCCAGCAGTGGGGGGAGTCAAAACACCTTGTAC.

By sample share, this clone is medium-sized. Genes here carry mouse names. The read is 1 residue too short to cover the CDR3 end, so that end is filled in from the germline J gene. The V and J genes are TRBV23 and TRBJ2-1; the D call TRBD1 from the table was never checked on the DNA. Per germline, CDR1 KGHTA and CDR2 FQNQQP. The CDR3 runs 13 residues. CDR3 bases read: TGCTCCAGCAGTCAACAGGGGTATGCTGAGCAGTTC. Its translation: CSSSQQGYAEQF. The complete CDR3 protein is CSSSQQGYAEQFF.

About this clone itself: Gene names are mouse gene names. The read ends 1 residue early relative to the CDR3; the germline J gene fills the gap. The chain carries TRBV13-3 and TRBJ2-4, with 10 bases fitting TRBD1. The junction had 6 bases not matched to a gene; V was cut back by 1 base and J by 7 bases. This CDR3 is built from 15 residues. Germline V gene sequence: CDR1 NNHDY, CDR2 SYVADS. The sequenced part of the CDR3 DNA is TGTGCCAGCAGTGATACCCTGACAGGGGGCGACACCTTGTAC. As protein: CASSDTLTGGDTLY. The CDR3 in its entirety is CASSDTLTGGDTLYF.

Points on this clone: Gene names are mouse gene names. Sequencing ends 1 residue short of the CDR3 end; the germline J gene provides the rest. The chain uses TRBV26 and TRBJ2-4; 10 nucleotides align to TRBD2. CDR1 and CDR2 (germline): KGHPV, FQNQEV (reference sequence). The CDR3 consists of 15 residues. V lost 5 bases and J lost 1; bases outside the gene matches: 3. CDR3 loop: CASSTGTGGQNTLYF. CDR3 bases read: TGTGCCAGCAGTACGGGGACTGGGGGTCAAAACACCTTGTAC.

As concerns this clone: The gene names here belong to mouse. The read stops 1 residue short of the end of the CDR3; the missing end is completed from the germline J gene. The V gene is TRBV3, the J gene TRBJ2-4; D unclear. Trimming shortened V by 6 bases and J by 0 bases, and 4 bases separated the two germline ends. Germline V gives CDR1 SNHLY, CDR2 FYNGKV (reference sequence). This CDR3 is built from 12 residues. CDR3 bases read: TGTGCCAGCAGAAGCAGTCAAAACACCTTGTAC. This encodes CASRSSQNTLY. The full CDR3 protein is CASRSSQNTLYF. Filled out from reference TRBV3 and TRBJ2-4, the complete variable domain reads GPKVLQIPSHQIIDMGQMVTLNCDPVSNHLYFYWYKQILGQQMEFLVNFYNGKVMEKSKLFKDQFSVERPDGSYFTLKIQPTALEDSAVYFCASRSSQNTLYFGAGTRLSVL.

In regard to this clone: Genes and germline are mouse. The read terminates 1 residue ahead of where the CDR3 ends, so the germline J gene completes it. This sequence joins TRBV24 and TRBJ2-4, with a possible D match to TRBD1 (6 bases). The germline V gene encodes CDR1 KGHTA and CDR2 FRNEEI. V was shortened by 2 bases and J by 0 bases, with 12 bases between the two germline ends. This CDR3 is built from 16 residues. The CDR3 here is CASSLPGTPSQNTLYF. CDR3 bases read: TGTGCCAGCAGTCTGCCCGGGACACCTAGTCAAAACACCTTGTAC.

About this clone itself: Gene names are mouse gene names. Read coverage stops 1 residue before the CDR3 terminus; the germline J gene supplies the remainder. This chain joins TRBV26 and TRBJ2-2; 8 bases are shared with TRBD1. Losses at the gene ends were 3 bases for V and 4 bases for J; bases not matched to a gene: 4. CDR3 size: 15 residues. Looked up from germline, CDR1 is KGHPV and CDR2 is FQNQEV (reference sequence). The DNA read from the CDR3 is TGTGCCAGCAGTCTCCCTCAGGGGGCCACCGGGCAGCTCTAC. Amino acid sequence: CASSLPQGATGQLY. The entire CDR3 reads CASSLPQGATGQLYF.

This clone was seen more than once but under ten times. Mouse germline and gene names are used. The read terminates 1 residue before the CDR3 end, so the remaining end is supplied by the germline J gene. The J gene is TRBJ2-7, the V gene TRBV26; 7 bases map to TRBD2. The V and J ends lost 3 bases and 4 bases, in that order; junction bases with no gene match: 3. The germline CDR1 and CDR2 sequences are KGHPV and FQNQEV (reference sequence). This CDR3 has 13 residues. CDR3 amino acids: CASSLDWVYEQYF. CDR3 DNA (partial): TGTGCCAGCAGTCTTGACTGGGTTTATGAACAGTAC.

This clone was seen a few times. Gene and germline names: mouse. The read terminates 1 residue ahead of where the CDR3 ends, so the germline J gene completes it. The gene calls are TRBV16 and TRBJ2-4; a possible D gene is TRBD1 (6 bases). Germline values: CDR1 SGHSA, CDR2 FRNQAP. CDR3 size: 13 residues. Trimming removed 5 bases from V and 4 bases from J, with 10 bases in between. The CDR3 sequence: CASSHRVENTLYF. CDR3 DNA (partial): TGTGCAAGCAGCCACAGGGTGGAAAACACCTTGTAC.

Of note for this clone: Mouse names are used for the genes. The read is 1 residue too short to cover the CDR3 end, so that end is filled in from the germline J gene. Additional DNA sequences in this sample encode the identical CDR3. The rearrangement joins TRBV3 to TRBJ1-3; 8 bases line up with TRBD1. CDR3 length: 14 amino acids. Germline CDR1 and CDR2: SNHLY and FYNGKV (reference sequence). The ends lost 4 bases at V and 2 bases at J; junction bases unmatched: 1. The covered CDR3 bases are TGTGCCAGCAGCTCACAGGGGGCTGGAAATACGCTCTAT. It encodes CASSSQGAGNTLY. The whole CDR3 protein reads CASSSQGAGNTLYF.

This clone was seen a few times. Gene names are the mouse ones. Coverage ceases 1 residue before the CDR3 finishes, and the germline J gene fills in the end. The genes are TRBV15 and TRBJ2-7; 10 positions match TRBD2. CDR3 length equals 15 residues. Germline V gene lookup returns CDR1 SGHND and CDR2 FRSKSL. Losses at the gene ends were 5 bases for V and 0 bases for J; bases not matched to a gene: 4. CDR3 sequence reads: CASSPLGGSSYEQYF. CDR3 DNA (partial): TGTGCCAGCAGTCCACTGGGGGGGAGCTCCTATGAACAGTAC.

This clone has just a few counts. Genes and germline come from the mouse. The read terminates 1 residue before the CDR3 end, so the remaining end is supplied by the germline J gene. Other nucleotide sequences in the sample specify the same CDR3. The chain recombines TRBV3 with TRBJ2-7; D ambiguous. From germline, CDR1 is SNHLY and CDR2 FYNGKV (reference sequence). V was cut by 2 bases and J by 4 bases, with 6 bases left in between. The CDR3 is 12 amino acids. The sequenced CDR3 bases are TGTGCCAGCAGCTTACGGCAATATGAACAGTAC. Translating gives CASSLRQYEQY. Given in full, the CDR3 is CASSLRQYEQYF.

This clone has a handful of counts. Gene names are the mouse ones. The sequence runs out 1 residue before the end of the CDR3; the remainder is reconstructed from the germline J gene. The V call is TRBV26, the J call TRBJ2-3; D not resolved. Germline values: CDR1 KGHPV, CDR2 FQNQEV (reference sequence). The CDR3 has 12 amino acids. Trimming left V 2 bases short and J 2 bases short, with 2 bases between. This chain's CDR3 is CASSLIAETLYF. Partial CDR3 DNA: TGTGCCAGCAGTCTGATTGCAGAAACGCTGTAT.

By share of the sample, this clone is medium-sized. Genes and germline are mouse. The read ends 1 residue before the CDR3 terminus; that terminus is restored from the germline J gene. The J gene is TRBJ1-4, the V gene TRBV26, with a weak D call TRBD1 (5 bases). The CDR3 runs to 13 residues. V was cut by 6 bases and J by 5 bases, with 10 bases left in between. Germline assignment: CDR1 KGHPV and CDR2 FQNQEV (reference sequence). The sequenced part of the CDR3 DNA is TGTGCCAGCAGCCCAGACAGAAACGAAAGATTATTT. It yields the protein CASSPDRNERLF. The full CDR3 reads CASSPDRNERLFF.

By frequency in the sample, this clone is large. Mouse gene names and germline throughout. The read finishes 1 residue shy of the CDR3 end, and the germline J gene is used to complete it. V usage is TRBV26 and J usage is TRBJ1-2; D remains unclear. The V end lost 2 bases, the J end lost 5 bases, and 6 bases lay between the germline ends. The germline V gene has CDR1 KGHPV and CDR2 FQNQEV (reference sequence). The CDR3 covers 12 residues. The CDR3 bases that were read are TGTGCCAGCAGTCTGGAGGGTTCCGACTACACC. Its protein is CASSLEGSDYT. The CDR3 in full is CASSLEGSDYTF. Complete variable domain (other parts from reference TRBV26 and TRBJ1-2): NSKVIQTPRYLVKGQGQKAKMRCIPEKGHPVVFWYQQNKNNEFKFLINFQNQEVLQQIDMTEKRFSAECPSNSPCSLEIQSSEAGDSALYLCASSLEGSDYTFGSGTRLLVI.

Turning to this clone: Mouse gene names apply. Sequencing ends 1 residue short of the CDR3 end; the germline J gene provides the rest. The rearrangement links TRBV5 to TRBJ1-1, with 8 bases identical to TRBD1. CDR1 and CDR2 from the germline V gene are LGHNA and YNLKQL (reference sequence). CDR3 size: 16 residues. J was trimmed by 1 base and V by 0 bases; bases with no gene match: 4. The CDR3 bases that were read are TGTGCCAGCAGCCAAGATGACCAGGGGGCGAACACAGAAGTCTTC. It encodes CASSQDDQGANTEVF. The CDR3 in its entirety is CASSQDDQGANTEVFF.

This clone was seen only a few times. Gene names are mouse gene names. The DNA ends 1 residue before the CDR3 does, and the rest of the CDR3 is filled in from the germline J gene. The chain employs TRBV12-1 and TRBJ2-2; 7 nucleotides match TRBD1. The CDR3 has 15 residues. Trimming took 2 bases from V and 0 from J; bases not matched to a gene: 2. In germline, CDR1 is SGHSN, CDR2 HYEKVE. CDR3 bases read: TGTGCCAGCTCTCCCGGGACAGCAAACACCGGGCAGCTCTAC. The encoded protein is CASSPGTANTGQLY. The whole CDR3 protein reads CASSPGTANTGQLYF.

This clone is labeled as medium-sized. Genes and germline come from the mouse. CDR3 DNA (partial): TGCACCTGCAGTGCCCCCGACTACACC. Amino acids: CTCSAPDYT. In full, the CDR3 is CTCSAPDYTF. The chain couples TRBV1 to TRBJ1-2; D remains unclear. The CDR3 end falls 1 residue outside the read, so it is completed with the germline J gene. Germline CDR1 and CDR2: NSQYPW and LRSPGD (reference sequence). Trimming left V 3 bases short and J 6 bases short, with 2 bases between. CDR3 size: 10 residues.

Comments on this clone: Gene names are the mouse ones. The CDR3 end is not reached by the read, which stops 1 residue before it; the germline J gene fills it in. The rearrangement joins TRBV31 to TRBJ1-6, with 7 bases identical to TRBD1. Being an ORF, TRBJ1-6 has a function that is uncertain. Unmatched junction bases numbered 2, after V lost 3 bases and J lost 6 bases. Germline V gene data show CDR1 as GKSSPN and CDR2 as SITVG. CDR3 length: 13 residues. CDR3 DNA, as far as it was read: TGTGCCTGGAGGACAGGGTTTAATTCGCCCCTCTAC. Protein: CAWRTGFNSPLY. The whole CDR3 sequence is CAWRTGFNSPLYF.

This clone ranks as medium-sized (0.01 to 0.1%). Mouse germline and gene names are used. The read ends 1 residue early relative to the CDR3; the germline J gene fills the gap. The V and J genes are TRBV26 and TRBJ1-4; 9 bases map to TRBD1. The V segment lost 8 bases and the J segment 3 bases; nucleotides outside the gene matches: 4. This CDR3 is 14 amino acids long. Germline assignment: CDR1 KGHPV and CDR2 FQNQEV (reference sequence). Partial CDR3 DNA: TGTGCCAGCTCCACAGGGGGCCCCAACGAAAGATTATTT. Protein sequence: CASSTGGPNERLF. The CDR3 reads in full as CASSTGGPNERLFF.

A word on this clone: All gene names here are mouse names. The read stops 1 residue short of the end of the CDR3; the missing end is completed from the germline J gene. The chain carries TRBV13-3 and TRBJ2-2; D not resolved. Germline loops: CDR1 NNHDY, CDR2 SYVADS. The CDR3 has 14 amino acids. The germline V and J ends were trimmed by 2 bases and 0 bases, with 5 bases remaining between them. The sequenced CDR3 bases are TGTGCCAGCAGTGACACACCAAACACCGGGCAGCTCTAC. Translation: CASSDTPNTGQLY. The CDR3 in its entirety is CASSDTPNTGQLYF. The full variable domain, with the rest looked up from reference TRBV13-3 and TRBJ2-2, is EAAVTQSPRSKVAVTGGKVTLSCHQTNNHDYMYWYRQDTGHGLRLIHYSYVADSTEKGDIPDGYKASRPSQENFSLILELASLSQTAVYFCASSDTPNTGQLYFGEGSKLTVL.

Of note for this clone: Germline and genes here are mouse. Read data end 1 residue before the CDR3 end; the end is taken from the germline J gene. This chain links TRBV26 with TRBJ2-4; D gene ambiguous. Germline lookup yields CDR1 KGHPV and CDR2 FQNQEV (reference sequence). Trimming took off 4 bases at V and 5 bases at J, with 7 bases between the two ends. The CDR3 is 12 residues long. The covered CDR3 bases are TGTGCCAGCAGTCCCATCAGAAACACCTTGTAC. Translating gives CASSPIRNTLY. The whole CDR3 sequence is CASSPIRNTLYF.

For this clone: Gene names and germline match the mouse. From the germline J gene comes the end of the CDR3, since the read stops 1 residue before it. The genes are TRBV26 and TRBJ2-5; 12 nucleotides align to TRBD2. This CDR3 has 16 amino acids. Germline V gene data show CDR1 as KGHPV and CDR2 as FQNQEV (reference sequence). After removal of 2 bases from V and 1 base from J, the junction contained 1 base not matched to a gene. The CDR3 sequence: CASSLRLGGHQDTQYF. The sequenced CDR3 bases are TGTGCCAGCAGTCTGCGACTGGGGGGGCACCAAGACACCCAGTAC.

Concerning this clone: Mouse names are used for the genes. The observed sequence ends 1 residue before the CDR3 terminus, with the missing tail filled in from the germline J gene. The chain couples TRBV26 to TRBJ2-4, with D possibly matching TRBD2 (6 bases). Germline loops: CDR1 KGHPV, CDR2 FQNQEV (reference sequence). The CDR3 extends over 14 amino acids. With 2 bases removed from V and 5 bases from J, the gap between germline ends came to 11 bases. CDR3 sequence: CASSLGGRRNTLYF. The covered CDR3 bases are TGTGCCAGCAGTCTGGGGGGGAGGAGAAACACCTTGTAC.